This note documents a single T cell receptor beta chain sequence. This receptor's antigen is unknown. No much larger clone exists at a distance of one base, and base qualities are not known. Libraries were constructed by the immunoSEQ multiplex PCR assay. A mixture of 60 forward primers for TCR Vbeta segments and 13 reverse primers for TCR Jbeta segments was used in the multiplex PCR. The CDR3 region of rearranged TCR beta genes was amplified from genomic DNA by a multiplex PCR assay. Amplified TCR beta libraries were sequenced as 87-base-pair reads on the Illumina HiSeq System. On the authors' methods: A later analysis counted about 80 million unique TCR beta chains across the 650 to 700 repertoires, and around 12 million of these chains were shared by at least two donors. Raw reads were error-corrected and collapsed into unique sequences by a nearest-neighbor algorithm in which closely related sequences were merged to remove PCR and sequencing errors. CDR3 sequences were aligned to IMGT reference sequences to assign V, D and J gene segments. For a sequence to be retained, at least a six-nucleotide match to both a V gene segment and a J gene segment was required. Rearrangements were classified as productive when the CDR3 lacked stop codons and remained in frame with V and J, and all other rearrangements were classified as non-productive. Following IMGT convention, CDR3 was defined as the stretch from the second conserved V-encoded cysteine up to the conserved J-encoded phenylalanine. Sequences without an unambiguous match to a single V gene segment were excluded from the earlier analysis of about 600 of the donors. An earlier analysis of several hundred of the donors called V segments functional above 56.7% productive rearrangements and segregating when the between-donor standard deviation exceeded 5%. A statistical classification framework was built for diagnosing cytomegalovirus status from the catalog of TCR beta chain sequences. In a later analysis, V and J genes were assigned by comparing TCR nucleotide sequences against IMGT/GENE-DB human TR gene sequences. The TCRdist pipeline was used in a later analysis to assign CDR3 sequences and most-parsimonious VDJ recombination scenarios. In a later analysis, each TCR beta chain was defined by its CDR3 amino acid sequence together with its V-gene family, and reads lacking a unique V-gene family were excluded. In a later analysis, several hundred highly shared, low-generation-probability nucleotide sequences were removed to address suspected cross-contamination and a sequencing artifact. A later analysis calculated a clonal expansion index for each public chain from normalized within-repertoire ranks of inferred template counts. A later analysis computed generation probabilities with a VDJ recombination model fitted to out-of-frame rearrangements, and checked the results against IGoR. Hypergeometric tests were used in a later analysis to score TCR-TCR, TCR-HLA and TCR-CMV co-occurrence, with a repertoire-size bias correction applied to the TCR pairs. A later analysis estimated false discovery rates by permuting HLA or CMV assignments 20 times. In a later analysis, co-occurring TCRs were grouped with DBSCAN, and TCRdist sequence similarity was added when clustering was performed within HLA-allele-positive subsets. For co-occurrence clustering, repertoires with fewer than 30,000 or more than 120,000 public chains were excluded, along with about five repertoires with anomalous nucleotide sharing. The clones in this table, taken by TCRdb from immuneACCESS, are in-frame only. Not every clone is retained; where verified, under half of the shortfall comes from an unresolved V gene, and the cause of the rest is unknown. The V and J calls and clone size come from that table; D and trimming were worked out from the DNA. The sample includes about 150,000 clones, with 60% to 80% observed a single time. Under 1.5% of the sample lies in the top ten.

Reading the germline V gene gives CDR1 MNHNS and CDR2 SASEGT. The CDR3 runs 14 amino acids, cysteine and phenylalanine included. Only the CDR3 portion is preserved as DNA: 42 bases, with reading frame beginning at the first base. V is cut back by 4 bases and J by 6 bases, with 7 bases in the junction unmatched. This entry belongs to a study of cytomegalovirus exposure and HLA in healthy donors (dated by TCRdb to 2015 to 2018). Background on the whole study: In an earlier analysis of roughly 590 of the donors, 276 Gb of sequence data and some 120 million unique TCR beta sequences from 150 million to 200 million T cells were reported. Rather than drawing on any new phenotypic data, the later analysis identified candidate immune exposures from TCR beta sequences and the way those sequences occurred across donors. A later analysis re-examined previously published TCR beta repertoires from several hundred donors and added high-resolution HLA genotyping to investigate patterns of TCR occurrence. All discovery cohort repertoires had been generated on a single sequencing platform. Using immunosequencing, the study profiled T cell repertoires from approximately 700 subjects and related those repertoires to cytomegalovirus serostatus. An early release that covered 500 to 800 HLA-typed donors contained about 300 gigabases of sequencing data and around 80 million unique TCR sequences. HLA typing included class I and class II loci at four-digit resolution. To decide whether each TCR beta V gene segment behaved as functional or pseudogenic, an earlier analysis of over 500 of the donors relied on high-throughput TCR beta sequencing. Genome-wide SNP genotypes for about 55% of the roughly 670 donors were used in a later genetic analysis, which treated that subset as a discovery cohort. On average, around 200,000 unique TCR beta nucleotide sequences were sequenced per donor among 398 genotyped donors of the cohort, with about 19% of those sequences being non-productive. Along with the approximately 670-subject first cohort, a separate validation cohort of over a hundred different subjects was used. Several DR-DQ haplotypes were handled as single units for association and clustering, since linkage in the cohort was strong. Donor age, sex, ethnicity and CMV serostatus were compiled alongside the repertoire data. The number of donors typed differed by locus, with roughly 629-640 for A, B, C, DRB1 and DQB1, around 520 for DQA1, nearly 610 for DPA1, and roughly 450 for DPB1. Of the roughly 400 genotyped donors, approximately 83% fell in the genetic ancestry cluster associated with self-reported Caucasian donors. To predict cytomegalovirus infection status, the study brought together high-throughput TCR immunosequencing, statistical association of individual TCRs with disease status, and machine learning. The study aimed to test whether cataloging public T cell receptors could reveal signatures of past pathogen exposure.

What the research found in general, with its limitations: The study listed approximately 150 TCR beta chains as associated with cytomegalovirus. An earlier analysis of several hundred of the donors showed that most TCR beta V segments appeared in productive rearrangements either about 87% or about 30% of the time, which broadly matched IMGT annotations. Because counts were too low, around 17 rarely observed V segments, including chromosome 9 orphons, were left out of the earlier analysis of some 640 of the donors. The authors suggested that the approach could potentially be extended to other disease states and immunological phenotypes. A few of the identified cytomegalovirus-associated TCR beta chains were confirmed in vitro to be specific for cytomegalovirus antigens. A later analysis found that most CMV-associated TCR beta chains appeared HLA-restricted, with HLA associations seemingly driven largely by CMV exposure. According to a later analysis, TCR association rates differed among HLA loci, with DRB1 alleles showing the most associated TCRs and HLA-C alleles showing the fewest. A further reported finding was that TCR beta sequences accurately predicted the HLA-A and HLA-B alleles for most subjects in the first cohort. In a later genetic analysis, fewer N-insertions in productive TCRs were reported among donors in an Asian-associated ancestry cluster than the approximately 670-donor mean. A cluster of highly shared sequence variants was judged likely to represent a technical artifact of the sequencing pipeline. At a false discovery rate of 0.05, a later analysis linked around 15,000 TCR beta sequences to specific HLA alleles. Sequencing depth was assumed to be roughly uniform across donors in the presence/absence analyses, though that assumption may not hold. Because HLA typing was unavailable for some donors at each locus, only the typed subset was used in association tests. A later genetic analysis associated a missense DCLRE1C variant with V-gene and J-gene trimming of TCR beta chains, and an independent cohort replicated the association. In a later analysis, HLA-associated TCR beta chains were found to be more clonally expanded and to have lower generation probabilities than equally common non-associated chains. This cohort had only TCR beta chains sequenced, and the lack of alpha or paired-chain data limited which features could be detected. Across donors, most TCR sequences were observed very rarely, whereas some public TCRs were present in many individuals. Cytomegalovirus status was reported to be diagnosed by the classifier with high specificity and sensitivity in both the original and validation cohorts. The only immune exposure information available for the cohort was CMV serostatus. Some IMGT-functional V segments, including TRBV6-2 and TRBV6-3, could not be told apart with the 87-base-pair reads, so those segments were excluded. Correlated functional status among segregating V segments might be attributable to linkage disequilibrium, but an unknown experimental factor could not be ruled out. When HLA alleles, especially DR and DQ, strongly co-occurred, attributing TCR associations to individual alleles was difficult. A later analysis reported that several top co-occurrence clusters appeared linked to parvovirus B19, influenza, CMV and Epstein-Barr virus.

The cohort comprised approximately 700 healthy bone marrow donors. Cohort members were all nominally healthy when sampled, although unrecorded immune exposures were likely present. The donor tested CMV seronegative, placing the donor among the 352 seronegative members of the cohort. A peripheral blood sample was collected from each donor, and TCR beta sequencing was performed on peripheral blood mononuclear cells. Genomic DNA was extracted from the blood cell samples with the Qiagen DNeasy Blood Extraction Kit. Material: PBMCs. The sequence derives from a woman aged 25 to 39 in good health and CMV-seronegative. The chain uses TRBV6-1 and TRBJ2-7, with 9 bases matching TRBD1. The CDR3 has the sequence CASSGTGGTGEQYF. The DNA is TGTGCCAGCAGTGGAACAGGGGGCACGGGCGAGCAGTACTTC.